The TCR beta chain under discussion was sequenced for a study of tumor-infiltrating lymphocytes in oesophageal squamous cell carcinoma. MiXCR was run by TCRdb on the PCR reads, yielding one entry per CDR3 protein. The data contain approximately 9,500 distinct CDR3 sequences, 58% of them singletons. This CDR3 has 14 amino acids. Per germline, CDR1 SGHVT and CDR2 SQSDAQ. Input material: esophageal tumor tissue. The TCR sequence derives from a female donor with esophageal squamous cell carcinoma. The rearrangement joins TRBV7-4 to TRBJ2-7, with 8 positions matching TRBD1. The J call is in doubt because the DNA end fits TRBJ2-1 better. CDR3 coding DNA: TGTGCCACTCCCGGGACAGGCTCCTACAATGAGCAGTTCTTC. Its protein product is CATPGTGSYNEQFF.